The 23 T cell receptor beta chains in this list originate from one sample, sequenced in a study of shared T cell receptors in the human thymus. The method was immunoSEQ multiplex PCR; TCRdb's version includes in-frame clones alone and lacks a portion of them. This table has about 500,000 clones, around three quarters appearing once. These same data were also listed under a study on human thymus T cells.

The sequenced sample consisted of thymocytes. The receptors stem from a boy in the first two years of life with a congenital heart defect.

The CDR3 region has the DNA TGTGCCAGCAAAGCCCCGGGACTAGCGTCGGAGACCCAGTACTTC. This sequence encodes CASKAPGLASETQYF. The J gene is TRBJ2-5, the V gene TRBV28; 10 nucleotides line up with TRBD2. This CDR3 is 15 amino acids long. Germline assignment: CDR1 MDHEN and CDR2 SYDVKM. With V trimmed by 7 bases and J by 5 bases, 10 bases remained unmatched.

The V and J genes are TRBV4-2 and TRBJ2-1; D is ambiguous. CDR1 is LGHNA and CDR2 is YNFKEQ in the germline V gene. Trimming left V 1 base short and J 8 bases short, with 6 bases between. This CDR3 has 12 amino acids. CDR3 protein: CASSQGRDEQFF. CDR3 nucleotide sequence: TGTGCCAGCAGCCAAGGCCGGGATGAGCAGTTCTTC.

The chain recombines TRBV28 with TRBJ1-5, with a tentative D call TRBD1 (5 bases). V lost 3 bases and J lost 11, with 17 bases in between. The germline gives CDR1 MDHEN, CDR2 SYDVKM. The CDR3 has 14 residues. The CDR3 is CASSFGGQGVSQHF. In DNA form, the CDR3 reads TGTGCCAGCAGTTTCGGAGGGCAGGGAGTGTCCCAGCATTTT.

This chain connects TRBV5-1 to TRBJ2-1; 10 bases are shared with TRBD2. Looked up from germline, CDR1 is SGHRS and CDR2 is YFSETQ. The CDR3 length is 13 residues. With V trimmed by 9 bases and J by 7 bases, 7 bases remained unmatched. CDR3 sequence reads: CATRSSGRNEQFF. In nucleotides, the CDR3 is TGCGCCACAAGATCTAGCGGGAGAAATGAGCAGTTCTTC.

The rearrangement uses TRBV19 and TRBJ2-7; 8 bases are a match to TRBD1. J lost 3 bases, V lost 3 bases, and 4 bases had no gene match. Germline CDR1 LNHDA, CDR2 SQIVND (reference sequence). There are 14 residues in the CDR3. The CDR3 DNA follows: TGTGCCAGTAGTATCACAGGGGGAGGCTACGAGCAGTACTTC. Translated, it gives CASSITGGGYEQYF.

V and J are TRBV28 and TRBJ2-7; 8 bases align to TRBD1. The V and J ends lost 5 bases and 4 bases, in that order; junction bases with no gene match: 10. The CDR3 is 15 residues long. Per the germline V gene, CDR1 is MDHEN and CDR2 is SYDVKM. The CDR3 nucleotides are TGTGCCAGCAGTCCAACACGGACAGGGAGATACGAGCAGTACTTC. Residues: CASSPTRTGRYEQYF. Using reference TRBV28 and TRBJ2-7 for the parts outside the CDR3, the full variable domain is DVKVTQSSRYLVKRTGEKVFLECVQDMDHENMFWYRQDPGLGLRLIYFSYDVKMKEKGDIPEGYSVSREKKERFSLILESASTNQTSMYLCASSPTRTGRYEQYFGPGTRLTVT.

The chain joins TRBV5-6 to TRBJ2-1, with 10 bases matching TRBD1. From germline, CDR1 is SGHDT and CDR2 YYEEEE. This CDR3 is built from 15 residues. V was clipped by 4 bases and J by 4 bases; unmatched bases: 5. CDR3 coding DNA: TGTGCCAGCAGCCCCGACAGGGGGCCATACAATGAGCAGTTCTTC. Amino acid sequence: CASSPDRGPYNEQFF.

This clone is a singleton in its sample. The chain is built from TRBV7-9 and TRBJ1-4, with 8 bases identical to TRBD1. Germline lookup yields CDR1 SEHNR and CDR2 FQNEAQ (reference sequence). This CDR3 is 18 amino acids long. J lost 4 bases, V lost 1 base, and 11 bases had no gene match. In DNA, the CDR3 is TGTGCCAGCAGCTTAGGCGGGCGCAGGGGGCGGCGTAATGAAAAACTGTTTTTT. Translating it yields CASSLGGRRGRRNEKLFF.

The rearrangement joins TRBV6-5 to TRBJ1-2, with TRBD1 matching over 7 bases. V shed 6 bases, J shed 5 bases, and the junction held 15 bases outside the gene matches. The CDR3 extends over 16 amino acids. Looked up from germline, CDR1 is MNHEY and CDR2 is SVGAGI. The CDR3, as DNA: TGTGCCAGCAGCTACCGACAGGGAAGAGTAAAGTATGGCTACACCTTC. Its protein is CASSYRQGRVKYGYTF.

The V gene is TRBV5-1, the J gene TRBJ2-7; D perhaps matches TRBD1 (5 bases). The CDR3 sequence is 11 residues long. Trimming removed 6 bases at V and 5 bases at J, with 9 bases between. Germline V lookup: CDR1 SGHRS, CDR2 YFSETQ. As DNA, the CDR3 is TGCGCCAGCACCCAGGGCAACGAGCAGTACTTC. Translating it yields CASTQGNEQYF.

The chain links TRBV7-2 to TRBJ2-2; 13 nucleotides align to TRBD2. Per the germline V gene, CDR1 is SGHTA and CDR2 is FQGNSA. V dropped 0 bases and J dropped 6; count of bases not matched to a gene: 4. The CDR3 is made up of 17 amino acids. CDR3: CASSLARLAGGPGELFF. The CDR3 coding sequence is TGTGCCAGCAGCTTAGCCAGACTAGCGGGAGGTCCCGGGGAGCTGTTTTTT.

The genes are TRBV25-1 and TRBJ1-1, with 7 bases that match TRBD1. This CDR3 region has 13 residues. Germline V gene sequence: CDR1 MGHDK, CDR2 SYGVNS. V was pared by 7 bases and J by 5 bases, with 7 bases of the junction left unmatched. The CDR3 DNA sequence: TGTGCCAGCAAACAGGGGCCGCGGACTGAAGCTTTCTTT. Its protein product is CASKQGPRTEAFF.

V is TRBV5-5 and J is TRBJ2-7; TRBD2 matches 7 bases. CDR3 size: 14 residues. Trimming removed 0 bases from V and 0 bases from J; junction bases left unmatched: 0. Germline assignment: CDR1 SGHKS and CDR2 YYEKEE (reference sequence). The CDR3 protein is CASSLGGGSYEQYF. CDR3 coding DNA: TGTGCCAGCAGCTTGGGCGGGGGCTCCTACGAGCAGTACTTC.

V is TRBV13 and J is TRBJ1-1; TRBD1 matches 9 bases. The junction had 9 bases not matched to a gene; V was cut back by 4 bases and J by 6 bases. Germline loops: CDR1 PRHDT, CDR2 FYEKMQ (reference sequence). The CDR3 has 15 residues. CDR3 in amino acids: CASSSRDRAPSEAFF. Written as DNA, the CDR3 is TGTGCCAGCAGCTCCCGGGACAGGGCCCCGTCTGAAGCTTTCTTT.

The chain employs TRBV6-9 and TRBJ2-1; 9 nucleotides agree with TRBD2. The CDR3 has 17 amino acids. V was pared by 2 bases and J by 3 bases, with 8 bases of the junction left unmatched. Per the germline V gene, CDR1 is MNHGY and CDR2 is SVAAGI. CDR3 sequence: CASSYLPRLAVYNEQFF. CDR3 in DNA: TGTGCCAGCAGTTATCTACCCAGACTAGCGGTCTACAATGAGCAGTTCTTC.

The chain employs TRBV15 and TRBJ2-7, with 7 bases fitting TRBD1. The CDR3 totals 14 residues. The germline CDR1 and CDR2 sequences are LNHNV and YYDKDF (reference sequence). Germline trimming cut 4 bases from V and 7 bases from J; bases unmatched to any gene: 10. This CDR3 reads CATSNLLLDREQYF. In DNA form, the CDR3 reads TGTGCCACCAGCAATCTACTCCTGGACAGGGAGCAGTACTTC.

The chain couples TRBV30 to TRBJ2-1, with D possibly being TRBD2 (6 bases). V was cut by 3 bases and J by 9 bases, with 9 bases left in between. The CDR3 covers 11 residues. Germline V CDR1 and CDR2: GTSNPN, SVGIG (reference sequence). DNA of the CDR3: TGTGCCTGGAGGCGGACTATTGAGCAGTTCTTC. This encodes CAWRRTIEQFF.

The genes are TRBV28 and TRBJ1-5; 7 bases match TRBD1. Trimming took 5 bases from V and 5 from J; bases not matched to a gene: 9. This CDR3 comprises 15 residues. Germline assignment: CDR1 MDHEN and CDR2 SYDVKM. The CDR3 nucleotides are TGTGCCAGCAGTCAAGCCGGGACAGATGATCAGCCCCAGCATTTT. It codes for CASSQAGTDDQPQHF. The full variable domain, completed using reference TRBV28 and TRBJ1-5, is DVKVTQSSRYLVKRTGEKVFLECVQDMDHENMFWYRQDPGLGLRLIYFSYDVKMKEKGDIPEGYSVSREKKERFSLILESASTNQTSMYLCASSQAGTDDQPQHFGDGTRLSIL.

This chain uses TRBV4-3 with TRBJ2-4; 14 positions agree with TRBD2. This CDR3 spans 19 amino acids. With V trimmed by 0 bases and J by 3 bases, 7 bases remained unmatched. CDR1 LGHNA and CDR2 YSLEER come from the germline V gene. The CDR3 sequence: CASSQDRLAGGWGKNIQYF. The CDR3 DNA reads as TGCGCCAGCAGCCAAGATCGACTAGCGGGAGGGTGGGGCAAAAACATTCAGTACTTC.

This chain connects TRBV7-8 to TRBJ1-5, with D perhaps matching TRBD1 (6 bases). This CDR3 spans 16 amino acids. The germline V gene encodes CDR1 SGHVS and CDR2 FQNEAQ. Trimming cost V 1 base and J 7 bases, with 17 bases left between them. For the CDR3, the DNA is TGTGCCAGCAGCTTAGTGGGACACCGAGGCAGGCAGCCCCAGCATTTT. As protein: CASSLVGHRGRQPQHF. Full variable domain (remainder filled in from reference TRBV7-8 and TRBJ1-5): GAGVSQSPRYKVAKRGQDVALRCDPISGHVSLFWYQQALGQGPEFLTYFQNEAQLDKSGLPSDRFFAERPEGSVSTLKIQRTQQEDSAVYLCASSLVGHRGRQPQHFGDGTRLSIL.

The chain recombines TRBV11-2 with TRBJ1-1; D may be TRBD1 (5 bases). The CDR3 extends over 15 amino acids. CDR1 and CDR2 (germline): SGHAT, FQNNGV. V lost 2 bases and J lost 1, with 11 bases in between. The CDR3: CASSLLQDGNTEAFF. The CDR3 DNA follows: TGTGCCAGCAGCTTACTACAGGACGGGAACACTGAAGCTTTCTTT.

In its sample, this clone was seen a few times. The rearrangement links TRBV11-3 to TRBJ2-7; a weak D match, TRBD1 (5 bases). This CDR3 region has 14 residues. Trimming left V 2 bases short and J 2 bases short, with 10 bases between. CDR1 is SGHNT, CDR2 YENEEA, per germline. The CDR3 is CASSLRQSTYEQYF. The CDR3 DNA follows: TGTGCCAGCAGCTTACGACAGTCTACCTACGAGCAGTACTTC.

This rearrangement joins TRBV28 to TRBJ2-7; 12 nucleotides match TRBD2. Germline V gene lookup returns CDR1 MDHEN and CDR2 SYDVKM. Trimming cost V 6 bases and J 1 base; bases outside gene matches: 10. The CDR3 runs 17 residues. The CDR3 protein is CASSCPFGLAGSYEQYF. The CDR3 coding sequence is TGTGCCAGCAGCTGCCCCTTCGGACTAGCGGGATCCTACGAGCAGTACTTC.